These 20 T cell receptor beta chains share one sample of origin, sequenced in a study of blood T cell repertoires in COVID-19. Sequencing was performed with immunoSEQ multiplex PCR; in TCRdb, only in-frame clones are kept and a portion is missing. The table has around 81,000 clones, approximately 80% seen once. Sequencing used peripheral blood. The receptors stem from a human donor in a cohort sampled during active COVID-19.

The rearrangement uses TRBV7-2 and TRBJ2-2, with 8 bases lining up with TRBD1. This CDR3 spans 16 amino acids. With 5 bases clipped from V and 4 bases from J, the junction kept 9 bases outside the gene matches. The germline CDR1 and CDR2 sequences are SGHTA and FQGNSA. CDR3 bases: TGTGCCAGCAGCCCTAGGACAGGGTTGGTCACCGGGGAGCTGTTTTTT. Translating gives CASSPRTGLVTGELFF.

The genes are TRBV19 and TRBJ1-4; 9 bases match TRBD1. This CDR3 is 18 amino acids long. V lost 6 bases to trimming and J lost 8 bases; unmatched junction nucleotides: 19. Germline V gene sequence: CDR1 LNHDA, CDR2 SQIVND (reference sequence). In DNA, the CDR3 is TGTGCCAGTAGCATCTCCTCGTACCGACAGGGGGGGGAGGAAAAACTGTTTTTT. Protein sequence: CASSISSYRQGGEEKLFF.

The rearrangement joins TRBV27 to TRBJ2-1; TRBD2 aligns across 9 bases. Germline-derived CDR1 and CDR2 are MNHEY and SMNVEV (reference sequence). The J segment lost 5 bases and the V segment lost 6 bases, leaving 5 bases of the junction unmatched. The CDR3 extends over 14 amino acids. The CDR3 is CASRVLAGHNEQFF. The CDR3 DNA reads as TGTGCCAGCAGAGTCCTAGCGGGGCACAATGAGCAGTTCTTC.

This clone was counted a few times. This rearrangement joins TRBV6-5 to TRBJ2-1, with D tentatively TRBD1 (7 bases). CDR1 is MNHEY, CDR2 SVGAGI, per germline. The CDR3 totals 13 residues. The V gene lost 8 bases and the J gene lost 9 bases, with 17 bases spanning the gap. CDR3 DNA: TGTGCCAGCGGGATTGGAGGGGGCAGTGAGCAGTTCTTC. This translates into CASGIGGGSEQFF.

This chain connects TRBV21-1 to TRBJ1-4. TRBV21-1 is termed a pseudogene. The CDR3 contains 17 residues. The DNA for the CDR3 is TGTGCCAGCAGCAAAGGGCAACGGGGTTCGACTAATGAAAAACTGTTTTTT. Its translation is CASSKGQRGSTNEKLFF.

This clone was seen only once. The chain recombines TRBV5-1 with TRBJ2-3, with 11 bases identical to TRBD1. Germline lookup yields CDR1 SGHRS and CDR2 YFSETQ. This CDR3 comprises 14 residues. V shed 5 bases, J shed 8 bases, and the junction held 7 bases outside the gene matches. CDR3 sequence (DNA): TGCGCCAGCAGTATAGGACAGGGGGCAGGTACGCAGTATTTT. Encoded protein: CASSIGQGAGTQYF.

The chain carries TRBV7-2 and TRBJ2-5; TRBD2 matches at 13 bases. The junction had 7 bases not matched to a gene; V was cut back by 5 bases and J by 4 bases. Germline-derived CDR1 and CDR2 are SGHTA and FQGNSA. The CDR3 consists of 16 residues. The CDR3 sequence: CASSILAGGKGETQYF. CDR3 nucleotides: TGTGCCAGCAGCATACTAGCGGGGGGGAAGGGAGAGACCCAGTACTTC.

The chain couples TRBV7-2 to TRBJ1-6; the match to TRBD1 covers 7 bases. CDR3 length equals 14 residues. V gave up 5 bases and J gave up 12 bases; unmatched junction bases: 10. Germline assignment: CDR1 SGHTA and CDR2 FQGNSA. CDR3 sequence (DNA): TGTGCCAGCAGCCGCGACAGGGCAGGGGAACCCCTCCACTTT. Its translation is CASSRDRAGEPLHF.

This sequence joins TRBV19 and TRBJ2-7; 12 bases are shared with TRBD2. The CDR3 contains 20 residues. V gave up 5 bases and J gave up 2 bases; unmatched junction bases: 19. Germline CDR1 is LNHDA and CDR2 is SQIVND (reference sequence). The DNA of the CDR3 is TGTGCCAGTAGTCCCCTAGCGGGGGGGCCAGCCAATCTCTCCCCCTACGAGCAGTACTTC. Translation: CASSPLAGGPANLSPYEQYF.

The chain has TRBV9 and TRBJ2-1, with 9 bases lining up with TRBD1. The CDR3 spans 16 residues. V shed 0 bases and J 5 bases; nucleotides not matched to a gene: 6. The germline CDR1 and CDR2 sequences are SGDLS and YYNGEE. CDR3 DNA: TGTGCCAGCAGCGTAGCCACAGGGGGCGGGCACAATGAGCAGTTCTTC. Residues: CASSVATGGGHNEQFF.

The rearrangement links TRBV27 to TRBJ2-7; 7 bases line up with TRBD1. There are 14 residues in the CDR3. J lost 3 bases, V lost 5 bases, and 7 bases had no gene match. The V gene's germline CDR1 is MNHEY and CDR2 SMNVEV (reference sequence). For the CDR3, the DNA is TGTGCCAGCAGTCTCCGACAGGGTCTCTACGAGCAGTACGTC. Translated, it gives CASSLRQGLYEQYV.

The V gene is TRBV7-2, the J gene TRBJ1-1; the D is unclear. V was shortened by 5 bases and J by 7 bases, with 14 bases between the two germline ends. There are 13 residues in the CDR3. The germline gives CDR1 SGHTA, CDR2 FQGNSA. CDR3 sequence reads: CASSKRGSSEAFF. In DNA form, the CDR3 reads TGTGCCAGCAGCAAAAGAGGCAGCAGTGAAGCTTTCTTT.

This clone appeared a single time. The chain combines TRBV4-2 with TRBJ2-1; TRBD2 agrees at 16 bases. The CDR3 sequence is 16 residues long. The junction had 8 bases not matched to a gene; V was cut back by 6 bases and J by 9 bases. Per the germline V gene, CDR1 is LGHNA and CDR2 is YNFKEQ. The CDR3 here is CASSPGTSGGEGEQFF. In DNA, the CDR3 is TGTGCCAGCAGTCCTGGGACTAGCGGGGGGGAGGGTGAGCAGTTCTTC.

The CDR3 here is CASSLADRAASPSYNEQFF. The CDR3 coding sequence is TGTGCCAGCAGCTTAGCGGACAGGGCCGCATCTCCCTCCTACAATGAGCAGTTCTTC. V is TRBV11-3 and J is TRBJ2-1, with TRBD1 identical over 8 bases. The CDR3 spans 19 residues. Germline V gene data show CDR1 as SGHNT and CDR2 as YENEEA. After removal of 1 base from V and 0 bases from J, the junction contained 11 bases not matched to a gene.

This chain links TRBV11-2 with TRBJ2-2, with D perhaps matching TRBD1 (5 bases). Per the germline V gene, CDR1 is SGHAT and CDR2 is FQNNGV. There are 16 residues in the CDR3. The germline V and J ends were trimmed by 6 bases and 2 bases, with 16 bases remaining between them. CDR3 sequence reads: CASRVAQGLNTGELFF. CDR3 coding DNA: TGTGCCAGCAGAGTAGCCCAGGGATTAAACACCGGGGAGCTGTTTTTT.

The CDR3 sequence: CAWSGRQGSNEKLFF. Written as DNA, the CDR3 is TGTGCCTGGAGTGGCCGACAGGGATCTAATGAAAAACTGTTTTTT. V is TRBV30 and J is TRBJ1-4, with 7 nucleotides matching TRBD1. From germline, CDR1 is GTSNPN and CDR2 SVGIG (reference sequence). CDR3 length: 15 amino acids. Trimming at V came to 1 base and at J to 3 bases, leaving 5 bases not matched to a gene.

This chain joins TRBV9 and TRBJ2-3, with 14 bases identical to TRBD2. The CDR3 is made up of 18 amino acids. V lost 3 bases to trimming and J lost 8 bases; unmatched junction nucleotides: 14. Germline V gene data show CDR1 as SGDLS and CDR2 as YYNGEE. This CDR3 reads CASSESPRTSGRSGTQYF. The CDR3, as DNA: TGTGCCAGCAGCGAGTCCCCGCGGACTAGCGGGAGGTCAGGTACGCAGTATTTT.

This chain uses TRBV29-1 with TRBJ1-5; the D is unclear. Germline CDR1 SQVTM, CDR2 ANQGSEA. The CDR3 consists of 13 residues. V shed 8 bases and J shed 3 bases, with 14 bases lying between them. Here the CDR3 reads CSIGEGPNQPQHF. As DNA, the CDR3 is TGCAGCATCGGGGAGGGTCCCAATCAGCCCCAGCATTTT.

V is TRBV7-2 and J is TRBJ2-1, with TRBD2 matching 10 bases. The germline V gene encodes CDR1 SGHTA and CDR2 FQGNSA. J was trimmed by 10 bases and V by 3 bases; bases with no gene match: 9. The CDR3 has 15 residues. The CDR3 sequence is CASSLRIAGGGEQFF. The CDR3 DNA reads TGTGCCAGCAGCTTGAGGATAGCGGGAGGCGGGGAGCAGTTCTTC.

This chain connects TRBV5-6 to TRBJ1-2; D call uncertain. V gave up 0 bases and J gave up 5 bases, with 8 bases separating them. CDR1 and CDR2 from the germline V gene are SGHDT and YYEEEE. This CDR3 spans 13 amino acids. The CDR3 here is CASSLVGGYGYTF. Written as DNA, the CDR3 is TGTGCCAGCAGCTTGGTTGGCGGATATGGCTACACCTTC.